This T cell receptor (beta chain) stems from a study of response to subunit inactivated influenza vaccine. On this clonotype itself: Its specificity is unknown.

TCRdb itself ran the RT-PCR reads through MiXCR, one entry per CDR3 protein. The top ten hold 10% to 15% of the sample, which has 500,000 to 600,000 distinct CDR3 sequences, approximately 7.6% seen once. Overall study findings and caveats: The authors suggested that few new T cells are recruited per seasonal influenza vaccination.

The germline V gene has CDR1 MNHEY and CDR2 SMNVEV (reference sequence). J gave up 8 bases and V 4 bases, and 6 bases lay outside the gene matches. The CDR3 covers 14 residues. V and J are TRBV27 and TRBJ1-4, with 8 nucleotides matching TRBD1. This receptor was obtained from a man between 50 and 69 years old who received an inactivated influenza vaccine. The sample was PBMCs from blood, taken approximately 25 months after vaccination. For the CDR3, the DNA is TGTGCCAGCAGTTCACAGGGGGGCTGGGAAAAACTGTTTTTT. This codes for CASSSQGGWEKLFF.